These T cell receptor beta chains were read from a single sample in a study of resident and recirculating memory T cells in vitiligo. Profiled with immunoSEQ multiplex PCR; TCRdb holds only in-frame clones, not every one. The table records roughly 76,000 clones, roughly 92% of them present only once. Sequencing was done on a sample of blood. These receptor sequences come from a male donor with vitiligo. Both conserved end residues are trimmed from each CDR3. Fields, in order: D gene, V gene, CDR3 protein. D genes are given only for firm matches.

d_call: TRBD1; v_call: TRBV6-5; cdr3_aa: ASSYADRVSTDTQY
d_call: -; v_call: TRBV5-6; cdr3_aa: ASSSGNSPLH
d_call: -; v_call: TRBV28; cdr3_aa: ASSSWRTYGYT
d_call: -; v_call: TRBV5-6; cdr3_aa: ASSLAAGQAY
d_call: -; v_call: TRBV19; cdr3_aa: ASSIEGFVPQH
d_call: -; v_call: TRBV6-6; cdr3_aa: ASSYLRRADQPQH
d_call: TRBD1; v_call: TRBV9; cdr3_aa: ASSVGDREFDNEAF
d_call: TRBD1; v_call: TRBV5-1; cdr3_aa: ASSSGQDTDTQY
d_call: TRBD1; v_call: TRBV27; cdr3_aa: ASIPTLGGRTGPTEAF
d_call: TRBD2; v_call: TRBV7-2; cdr3_aa: ASSTELAGGHEQF
d_call: TRBD1; v_call: TRBV28; cdr3_aa: ASSLVGQGARNSPLH
d_call: -; v_call: TRBV11-2; cdr3_aa: ASSLAGAWADTQY
d_call: TRBD1; v_call: TRBV14; cdr3_aa: ASSQARTGVVETQY
d_call: -; v_call: TRBV11-2; cdr3_aa: ASSLSPENTEAF
d_call: TRBD1; v_call: TRBV4-1; cdr3_aa: ASSQGGTDEKLF
d_call: TRBD1; v_call: TRBV30; cdr3_aa: AWVNPGTAMGSPLH
d_call: TRBD1; v_call: TRBV13; cdr3_aa: ASSLTGEDTEAF
d_call: TRBD1; v_call: TRBV7-9; cdr3_aa: ASSRPQGGNEKLF
d_call: TRBD2; v_call: TRBV25-1; cdr3_aa: ASSDGSGGQQF
d_call: TRBD1; v_call: TRBV19; cdr3_aa: ASFGTFLTGSNEQF
d_call: TRBD2; v_call: TRBV7-9; cdr3_aa: ASSLTSGGTDTQY
d_call: -; v_call: TRBV5-4; cdr3_aa: ASSGRSSPLH
d_call: TRBD1; v_call: TRBV28; cdr3_aa: ASSGTGFGGYT
d_call: -; v_call: TRBV29-1; cdr3_aa: SVGVSVVSYNEQF
d_call: -; v_call: TRBV7-9; cdr3_aa: ASSLGGGAWQPQH
d_call: -; v_call: TRBV19; cdr3_aa: ASSIDRDNNQPQH
d_call: -; v_call: TRBV19; cdr3_aa: ASSIVRGSPLH
d_call: -; v_call: TRBV19; cdr3_aa: ASSISPTDPGELF
d_call: -; v_call: TRBV7-2; cdr3_aa: ASSWRGRGTTEAF
d_call: -; v_call: TRBV6-5; cdr3_aa: ASSYGLNTGELF
d_call: -; v_call: TRBV2; cdr3_aa: ASSEAGRRTEAF